The sequence of this TCR beta chain was determined in a study of shared clonotypes between healthy human individuals. Notes on this clone: Its antigen is as yet unknown.

Study-wide results and limits: Clonotypes shared by all four sorted-subset donors had higher generation probabilities than non-shared clonotypes.

The length of the CDR3 is 19 residues. Trimming at V came to 1 base and at J to 7 bases, leaving 19 bases not matched to a gene. From germline, CDR1 is SNHLY and CDR2 FYNNEI. The study separated CD4+ cells into CD45RA+ naive and CD45RA-negative memory subsets. The table came from immunoSEQ multiplex PCR; TCRdb's copy has only in-frame clones and leaves some out. The repertoire holds approximately 620,000 clones, with more than 95% as singletons. This chain connects TRBV2 to TRBJ2-1; 7 bases fit TRBD2. Specimen: naive CD4+ T cells sorted from blood. Sample subset: CD45RA+ positively selected. The source is a woman aged 30 to 39 in good health. CDR3 residues: CASSEEVPWEGGPTNEQFF. The CDR3 nucleotides read TGTGCCAGCAGTGAAGAAGTCCCTTGGGAGGGAGGGCCCACGAATGAGCAGTTCTTC. Full variable domain (rest looked up from reference TRBV2 and TRBJ2-1): EPEVTQTPSHQVTQMGQEVILRCVPISNHLYFYWYRQILGQKVEFLVSFYNNEISEKSEIFDDQFSVERPDGSNFTLKIRSTKLEDSAMYFCASSEEVPWEGGPTNEQFFGPGTRLTVL.